The source of this TCR beta chain is a study of CD8 T cells in ankylosing spondylitis. This clonotype showed up many times. TCRdb reprocessed the 5' RACE reads via MiXCR and lists one record per CDR3 protein. Of some 40,000 distinct CDR3 sequences in the sample, less than 4% were seen once. CDR3 length equals 13 residues. Trimming stripped 4 bases from V and 8 bases from J, with 13 bases between. The germline V gene encodes CDR1 SGDLS and CDR2 YYNGEE. Specimen: blood, either unsorted or a sorted T cell fraction (not recorded which). The TCR was taken from a male donor with ankylosing spondylitis or in good health (not recorded which). The genes are TRBV9 and TRBJ2-1; the D gene could be TRBD1 or TRBD2 (6 bases each). CDR3 sequence: CASSRPGADEQFF. The CDR3 region has the DNA TGTGCCAGCAGCCGTCCGGGGGCCGATGAGCAGTTCTTC. The full variable domain, with the rest looked up from reference TRBV9 and TRBJ2-1, is DSGVTQTPKHLITATGQRVTLRCSPRSGDLSVYWYQQSLDQGLQFLIQYYNGEERAKGNILERFSAQQFPDLHSELNLSSLELGDSALYFCASSRPGADEQFFGPGTRLTVL.